The rows below give T cell receptor beta chains drawn from one sample of a study of cytomegalovirus exposure and HLA in healthy donors. Measured with immunoSEQ multiplex PCR; TCRdb has only the in-frame clones, and not every one. The sample has about 100,000 clones, more than 60% seen once. The sequenced material came from PBMCs. The receptors were sampled from a young woman in good health and CMV-seropositive. The conserved cysteine and the conserved F or W are not part of the CDR3 here.

TRBV20-1	SAELAGGQF
TRBV7-2	ASSPGLAGYEQY
TRBV5-4	ASSLGQGATNYGYT
TRBV4-1	ASSRGGFVNEQF
TRBV2	ATRRDTEAF
TRBV15	ATSRHLAASSYEQY
TRBV7-3	ASSLESSYEQY
TRBV2	ASSDWTGTYGYT
TRBV27	ASSPHRESYEQY
TRBV10-3	AISRQGTEAF
TRBV2	ASTVGDSLSPQY
TRBV5-7	ASSSLRGRNQPQH
TRBV6-6	ASSYRLAGELYEQY
TRBV11-3	ASSGRAGGTDTQY
TRBV6-1	ASSVETGGTDTQY
TRBV5-1	ASSLAAGRTEAF
TRBV4-1	ASRQMNRENTEAF
TRBV6-1	ASSTGLFVPQH
TRBV13	ASSTGPSPDTQY
TRBV5-1	ASSLGTVYNEQF
TRBV7-3	ASSSQPGLATYDEQF
TRBV11-3	ASFQGLAGVSSYNEQF
TRBV6-5	ASTDNLNTEAF
TRBV19	ASHGTGHTGELF
TRBV28	ASSLDRARNQPQH
TRBV7-9	ASSLARASEIGDEQF
TRBV6-5	ASSYSYMSEAYEQY
TRBV18	ASSNGQDYTYEQY
TRBV28	ASIPGQGNSEAF
TRBV10-1	ASRGAGISYNEQF
TRBV19	ASSRLAGGPETQY
TRBV19	ASSSTGVPSYEQY
TRBV19	ASSIQNTGELF
TRBV10-3	AISRTSKNEQY
TRBV28	ASSLFAGVRNSPLH
TRBV5-1	ASSLTEDTEAF
TRBV18	ASSWRTGLHRNTEAF
TRBV10-3	AIRNLGRTGELF
TRBV27	ASSLVARGPGELF
TRBV7-3	ASSLSRDSQETQY
TRBV6-5	ASRDGTPGYEQY
TRBV11-2	ASRPFWDRGEQY
TRBV7-9	ASSPTRDTEETQY